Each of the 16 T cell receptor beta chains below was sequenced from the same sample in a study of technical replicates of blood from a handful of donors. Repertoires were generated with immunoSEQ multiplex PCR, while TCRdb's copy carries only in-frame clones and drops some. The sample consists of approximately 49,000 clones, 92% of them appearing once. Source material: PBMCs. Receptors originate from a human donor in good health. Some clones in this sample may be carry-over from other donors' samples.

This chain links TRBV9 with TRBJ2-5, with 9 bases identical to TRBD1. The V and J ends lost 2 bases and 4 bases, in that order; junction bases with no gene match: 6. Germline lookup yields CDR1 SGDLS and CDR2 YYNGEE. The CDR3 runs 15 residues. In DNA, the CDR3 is TGTGCCAGCAGCGTGGACAGGGGAGGTGGAGAGACCCAGTACTTC. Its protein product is CASSVDRGGGETQYF.

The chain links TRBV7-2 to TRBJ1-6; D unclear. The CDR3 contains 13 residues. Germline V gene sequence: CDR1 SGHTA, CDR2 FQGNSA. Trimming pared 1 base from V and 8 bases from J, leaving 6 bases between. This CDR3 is CASSLGVYSPLHF. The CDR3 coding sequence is TGTGCCAGCAGCTTAGGCGTCTATTCACCCCTCCACTTT.

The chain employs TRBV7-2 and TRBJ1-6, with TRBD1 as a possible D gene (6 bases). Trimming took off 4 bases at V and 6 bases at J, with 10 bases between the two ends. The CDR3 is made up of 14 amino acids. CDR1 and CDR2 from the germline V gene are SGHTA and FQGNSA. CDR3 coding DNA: TGTGCCAGCAGCTCGGACAGAAGTAATTCACCCCTCCACTTT. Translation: CASSSDRSNSPLHF.

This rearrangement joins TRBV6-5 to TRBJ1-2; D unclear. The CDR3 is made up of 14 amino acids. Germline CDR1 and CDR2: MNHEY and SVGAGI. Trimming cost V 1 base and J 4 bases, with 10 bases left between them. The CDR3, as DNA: TGTGCCAGCAGTTACTTCGGCGGTAGCTATGGCTACACCTTC. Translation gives CASSYFGGSYGYTF.

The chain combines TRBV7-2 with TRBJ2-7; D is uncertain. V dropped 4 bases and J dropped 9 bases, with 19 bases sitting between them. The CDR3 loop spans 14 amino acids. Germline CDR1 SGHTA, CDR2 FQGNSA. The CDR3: CASSSSHTRRGQYF. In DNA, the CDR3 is TGTGCCAGCAGCTCCTCTCACACCCGCCGTGGGCAGTACTTC.

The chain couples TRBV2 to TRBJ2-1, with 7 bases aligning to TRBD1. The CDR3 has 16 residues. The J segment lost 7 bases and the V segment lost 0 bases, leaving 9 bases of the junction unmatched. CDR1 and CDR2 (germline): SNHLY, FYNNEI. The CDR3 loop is CASSEAEAGGQNEQFF. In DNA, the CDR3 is TGTGCCAGCAGTGAAGCCGAGGCAGGGGGACAAAATGAGCAGTTCTTC.

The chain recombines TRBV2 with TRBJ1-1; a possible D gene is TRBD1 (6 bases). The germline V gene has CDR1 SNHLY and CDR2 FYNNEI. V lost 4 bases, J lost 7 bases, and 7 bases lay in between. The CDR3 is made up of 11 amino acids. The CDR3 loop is CASSGQVEAFF. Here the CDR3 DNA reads TGTGCCAGCAGTGGACAGGTTGAAGCTTTCTTT. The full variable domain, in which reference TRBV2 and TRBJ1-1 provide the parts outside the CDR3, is EPEVTQTPSHQVTQMGQEVILRCVPISNHLYFYWYRQILGQKVEFLVSFYNNEISEKSEIFDDQFSVERPDGSNFTLKIRSTKLEDSAMYFCASSGQVEAFFGQGTRLTVV.

Here the CDR3 DNA reads TGTGCCAGCAGTGAATCTAGACGGGAGCAGTACTTC. It yields the protein CASSESRREQYF. The chain couples TRBV25-1 to TRBJ2-7; D is unresolved. Germline V gene lookup returns CDR1 MGHDK and CDR2 SYGVNS. Trimming cost V 1 base and J 7 bases, with 8 bases left between them. CDR3 length: 12 residues.

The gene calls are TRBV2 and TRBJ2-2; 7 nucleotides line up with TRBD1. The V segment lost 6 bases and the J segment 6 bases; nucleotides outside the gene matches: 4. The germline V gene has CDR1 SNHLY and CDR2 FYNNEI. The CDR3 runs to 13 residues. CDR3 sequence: CASSTTGAGELFF. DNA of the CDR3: TGTGCCAGCAGCACCACAGGGGCCGGGGAGCTGTTTTTT.

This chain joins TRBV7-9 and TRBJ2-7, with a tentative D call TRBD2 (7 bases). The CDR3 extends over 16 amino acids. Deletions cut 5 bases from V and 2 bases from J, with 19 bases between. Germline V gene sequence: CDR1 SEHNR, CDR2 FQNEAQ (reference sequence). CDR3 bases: TGTGCCAGCAGCACCACCCGGGGGGCGGTTACCTACGAGCAGTACTTC. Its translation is CASSTTRGAVTYEQYF.

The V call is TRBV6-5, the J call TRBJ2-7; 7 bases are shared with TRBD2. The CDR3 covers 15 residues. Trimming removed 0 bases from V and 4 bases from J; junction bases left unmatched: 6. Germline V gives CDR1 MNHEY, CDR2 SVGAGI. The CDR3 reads CASSYSSSGKYEQYF. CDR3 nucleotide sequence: TGTGCCAGCAGTTACTCATCCAGCGGGAAGTACGAGCAGTACTTC.

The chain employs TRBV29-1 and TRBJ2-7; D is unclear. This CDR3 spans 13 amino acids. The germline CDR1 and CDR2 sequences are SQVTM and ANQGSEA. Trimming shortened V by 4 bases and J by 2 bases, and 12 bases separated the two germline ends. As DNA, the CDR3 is TGCAGCGTTGCCTCCGAGGTAACCTACGAGCAGTACTTC. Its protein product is CSVASEVTYEQYF.

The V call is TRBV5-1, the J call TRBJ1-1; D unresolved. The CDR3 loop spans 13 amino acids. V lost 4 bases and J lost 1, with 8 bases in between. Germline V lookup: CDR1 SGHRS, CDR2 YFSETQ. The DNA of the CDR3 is TGCGCCAGCAGCCTCCGAGCGAACACTGAAGCTTTCTTT. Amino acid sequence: CASSLRANTEAFF.

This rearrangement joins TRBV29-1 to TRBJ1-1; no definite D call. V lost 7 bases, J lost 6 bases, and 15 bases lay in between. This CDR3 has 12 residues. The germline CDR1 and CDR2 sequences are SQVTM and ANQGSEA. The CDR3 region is CSAPMANAEAFF. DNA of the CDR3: TGCAGCGCTCCCATGGCCAACGCTGAAGCTTTCTTT. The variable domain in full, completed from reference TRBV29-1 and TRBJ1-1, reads SAVISQKPSRDICQRGTSLTIQCQVDSQVTMMFWYRQQPGQSLTLIATANQGSEATYESGFVIDKFPISRPNLTFSTLTVSNMSPEDSSIYLCSAPMANAEAFFGQGTRLTVV.

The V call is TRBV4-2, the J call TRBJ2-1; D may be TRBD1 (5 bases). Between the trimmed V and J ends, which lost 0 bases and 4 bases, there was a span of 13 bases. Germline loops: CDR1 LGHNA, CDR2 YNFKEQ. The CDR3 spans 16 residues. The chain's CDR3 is CASSQDWQGGYNEQFF. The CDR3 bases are TGTGCCAGCAGCCAAGATTGGCAGGGCGGATACAATGAGCAGTTCTTC.

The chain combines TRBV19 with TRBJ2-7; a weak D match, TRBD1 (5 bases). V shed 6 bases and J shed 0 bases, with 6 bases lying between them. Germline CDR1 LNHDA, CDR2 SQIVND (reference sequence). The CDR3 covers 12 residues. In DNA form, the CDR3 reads TGTGCCAGTAGGGACAACTCCTACGAGCAGTACTTC. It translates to CASRDNSYEQYF.